One sample yielded the 28 T cell receptor beta chains listed below, sequenced in a study of blood T cell repertoires in COVID-19 (dated by TCRdb to the early 2020s). Receptor libraries were prepared by the immunoSEQ multiplex PCR assay. Here the immuneACCESS table is served through TCRdb, limited to in-frame sequences with V and J called. Missing clones are a known gap in these copies; in checked studies unresolved V genes cover under half, and the rest lacks a known reason. The sample contains about 300,000 clones, approximately 90% of them found a single time. Approximately 4.3% of the sample is held by the ten biggest clonotypes. The material sequenced was peripheral blood. All receptors derive from a middle-aged man with acute or convalescent COVID-19.

J is TRBJ1-2 and V is TRBV6-1; 7 bases are a match to TRBD1. The CDR3 covers 12 residues. The V gene end was trimmed by 2 bases and the J gene end by 7 bases; junction bases not matched to a gene: 1. Germline CDR1 MNHNS, CDR2 SASEGT. In DNA form, the CDR3 reads TGTGCCAGCAGTGAAAACAGGGGTGGCTACACCTTC. It codes for CASSENRGGYTF.

The chain combines TRBV12-5 with TRBJ1-2; 8 nucleotides agree with TRBD1. Unmatched junction bases numbered 4, after V lost 0 bases and J lost 1 base. CDR1 is LGHNT, CDR2 FRNRAP, per germline. The CDR3 consists of 16 residues. The CDR3 DNA sequence: TGTGCTAGTGGTTTGGTAACAGGGGGAAGTAACTATGGCTACACCTTC. Translated: CASGLVTGGSNYGYTF.

The rearrangement links TRBV20-1 to TRBJ1-4; D unresolved. The CDR3 sequence is 11 residues long. Germline loops: CDR1 DFQATT, CDR2 SNEGSKA (reference sequence). Trimming removed 3 bases from V and 8 bases from J, with 7 bases in between. DNA for the CDR3: TGCAGTGCTAGCCGAGAAGAAAAACTGTTTTTT. Translated, it gives CSASREEKLFF.

The V and J genes are TRBV5-1 and TRBJ2-7; D is perhaps TRBD2 (7 bases). CDR1 and CDR2 from the germline V gene are SGHRS and YFSETQ. The V end was cut by 2 bases, the J end by 7 bases, with 19 bases between. The CDR3 runs 15 residues. CDR3 coding DNA: TGCGCCAGCAGCTTAGACCGGGGGCCGGGGGGAGAGCAGTACTTC. Encoded protein: CASSLDRGPGGEQYF.

The V and J genes are TRBV18 and TRBJ2-2; 9 bases fit TRBD1. Trimming took 2 bases from V and 6 from J; bases not matched to a gene: 4. The CDR3 runs to 15 residues. Germline CDR1 reads KGHSH; CDR2 reads LQKENI. CDR3 in amino acids: CASSPYRTGAGELFF. CDR3 nucleotide sequence: TGTGCCAGCTCACCATATCGGACAGGGGCCGGGGAGCTGTTTTTT.

This chain links TRBV19 with TRBJ1-5; 7 nucleotides match TRBD1. Trimming removed 6 bases from V and 1 base from J; junction bases left unmatched: 3. This CDR3 has 14 amino acids. CDR1 is LNHDA, CDR2 SQIVND, per germline (reference sequence). The CDR3 DNA is TGTGCCAGTAGAACGGGACAGAGCAATCAGCCCCAGCATTTT. Its protein product is CASRTGQSNQPQHF. The entire variable domain, with the rest obtained from reference TRBV19 and TRBJ1-5, is as follows: DGGITQSPKYLFRKEGQNVTLSCEQNLNHDAMYWYRQDPGQGLRLIYYSQIVNDFQKGDIAEGYSVSREKKESFPLTVTSAQKNPTAFYLCASRTGQSNQPQHFGDGTRLSIL.

The CDR3, as DNA: TGTGCCAGCAGTTTAGACAGGGGAATGGGCAAAAACATTCAGTACTTC. Translation gives CASSLDRGMGKNIQYF. This chain joins TRBV27 and TRBJ2-4; the match to TRBD1 covers 8 bases. This CDR3 has 16 amino acids. The ends lost 2 bases at V and 3 bases at J; junction bases unmatched: 6. Germline lookup yields CDR1 MNHEY and CDR2 SMNVEV (reference sequence).

This chain connects TRBV12-5 to TRBJ2-3; D may be TRBD2 (7 bases). The germline gives CDR1 LGHNT, CDR2 FRNRAP. Trimming cost V 0 bases and J 0 bases, with 10 bases left between them. The CDR3 runs to 16 residues. The CDR3 region has the DNA TGTGCTAGTGGTTTGGTCGGGGGGCTTAGCACAGATACGCAGTATTTT. Translating it yields CASGLVGGLSTDTQYF. The variable domain in full, with the rest retrieved from reference TRBV12-5 and TRBJ2-3, is DARVTQTPRHKVTEMGQEVTMRCQPILGHNTVFWYRQTMMQGLELLAYFRNRAPLDDSGMPKDRFSAEMPDATLATLKIQPSEPRDSAVYFCASGLVGGLSTDTQYFGPGTRLTVL.

The chain is built from TRBV30 and TRBJ2-3; D not resolved. Germline lookup yields CDR1 GTSNPN and CDR2 SVGIG (reference sequence). Trimming took 5 bases from V and 0 from J, leaving 9 bases between them. The CDR3 contains 13 residues. CDR3 in DNA: TGTGCCTGGGCTAGAACTAGCACAGATACGCAGTATTTT. This codes for CAWARTSTDTQYF.

This chain joins TRBV2 and TRBJ2-1; no reliable D call. CDR1 SNHLY and CDR2 FYNNEI come from the germline V gene. Trimming took 11 bases from V and 0 from J, leaving 11 bases between them. There are 13 residues in the CDR3. DNA for the CDR3: TGTGCCGCCCGACTCAGCTCCTACAATGAGCAGTTCTTC. Amino acid sequence: CAARLSSYNEQFF.

This clone has just one count. The chain uses TRBV19 and TRBJ1-6, with D possibly TRBD1 on 5 matching bases. Trimming took 7 bases from V and 7 from J, leaving 17 bases between them. CDR1 is LNHDA and CDR2 is SQIVND in the germline V gene (reference sequence). The CDR3 runs to 15 residues. CDR3 loop: CASTQGTITNSPLHF. In DNA, the CDR3 is TGTGCCAGTACCCAGGGCACGATTACAAATTCACCCCTCCACTTT.

This sequence joins TRBV11-3 and TRBJ2-2, with a weak D call TRBD1 (6 bases). The CDR3 contains 15 residues. V was clipped by 1 base and J by 2 bases, with 8 bases between them. Germline V gene lookup returns CDR1 SGHNT and CDR2 YENEEA. The chain's CDR3 is CASSLVRGNTGELFF. The CDR3 DNA follows: TGTGCCAGCAGCTTAGTCAGGGGCAACACCGGGGAGCTGTTTTTT.

The chain recombines TRBV6-6 with TRBJ1-2; 10 bases line up with TRBD1. CDR1 MNHNY and CDR2 SVGAGI come from the germline V gene (reference sequence). The CDR3 is 16 amino acids. Losses at the gene ends were 6 bases for V and 6 bases for J; bases not matched to a gene: 13. The CDR3 DNA reads as TGTGCCAGCAGCCGACCCGGGACAGGGGACGAGAATGGCTACACCTTC. Protein sequence: CASSRPGTGDENGYTF.

V usage is TRBV14 and J usage is TRBJ1-6; possibly TRBD1 for D (5 bases). Germline values: CDR1 SGHDN, CDR2 FVKESK. The CDR3 consists of 13 residues. V was cut by 4 bases and J by 5 bases, with 6 bases left in between. This CDR3 reads CASSRQHNSPLHF. The CDR3 coding sequence is TGTGCCAGCAGCCGACAGCATAATTCACCCCTCCACTTT. The full variable domain, rest sourced from reference TRBV14 and TRBJ1-6, is EAGVTQFPSHSVIEKGQTVTLRCDPISGHDNLYWYRRVMGKEIKFLLHFVKESKQDESGMPNNRFLAERTGGTYSTLKVQPAELEDSGVYFCASSRQHNSPLHFGNGTRLTVT.

The chain recombines TRBV7-2 with TRBJ2-3; 7 bases map to TRBD1. V lost 3 bases to trimming and J lost 2 bases; unmatched junction nucleotides: 5. Germline V lookup: CDR1 SGHTA, CDR2 FQGNSA. This CDR3 region has 15 residues. CDR3 amino acids: CASSFGTAFTDTQYF. Here the CDR3 DNA reads TGTGCCAGCAGCTTCGGGACAGCCTTCACAGATACGCAGTATTTT.

This clone appeared once. The chain employs TRBV11-3 and TRBJ1-1; D might be TRBD1 (5 bases). This CDR3 spans 13 amino acids. Germline CDR1 SGHNT, CDR2 YENEEA. The germline V and J ends were trimmed by 1 base and 10 bases, with 13 bases remaining between them. CDR3 residues: CASSLAGQEAAFF. The CDR3 region has the DNA TGTGCCAGCAGCTTAGCAGGGCAAGAGGCAGCTTTCTTT.

CDR3 sequence: CASSPGTPLGETQYF. The CDR3 nucleotides are TGCGCCAGCAGCCCTGGGACTCCCCTGGGGGAGACCCAGTACTTC. The chain uses TRBV5-1 and TRBJ2-5; TRBD2 is a possible D gene (6 bases). With 4 bases removed from V and 5 bases from J, the gap between germline ends came to 18 bases. Germline V CDR1 and CDR2: SGHRS, YFSETQ. The CDR3 is 15 amino acids.

The CDR3 coding sequence is TGTGCCAGCAGCGTTAGCGGGAGTAACACTGAAGCTTTCTTT. Protein sequence: CASSVSGSNTEAFF. J is TRBJ1-1 and V is TRBV7-2; D call uncertain. V was clipped by 5 bases and J by 2 bases, with 12 bases between them. Germline CDR1 and CDR2: SGHTA and FQGNSA. The length of the CDR3 is 14 residues.

Written as DNA, the CDR3 is TGTGCCAGCAGCCCAGGTGACACCGGGGAGCTGTTTTTT. Protein sequence: CASSPGDTGELFF. The J gene is TRBJ2-2, the V gene TRBV3-1 (or the pseudogene TRBV3-2); no reliable D call. The V gene lost 4 bases and the J gene lost 3 bases, with 6 bases spanning the gap. From germline, CDR1 is LGHDT and CDR2 YNNKEL (reference sequence). This CDR3 is 13 amino acids long.

The V gene is TRBV5-1, the J gene TRBJ1-1; no reliable D call. The germline V and J ends were trimmed by 4 bases and 5 bases, with 15 bases remaining between them. Germline V gives CDR1 SGHRS, CDR2 YFSETQ. This CDR3 is built from 14 residues. CDR3 coding DNA: TGCGCCAGCAGCCCAGTCGGGAGGGTAACTGAAGCTTTCTTT. This encodes CASSPVGRVTEAFF.

The chain is built from TRBV29-1 and TRBJ1-1; D ambiguous. This CDR3 is built from 13 residues. With 5 bases removed from V and 0 bases from J, the gap between germline ends came to 10 bases. Germline V CDR1 and CDR2: SQVTM, ANQGSEA. The CDR3 DNA is TGCAGCGTTCGACGGGTCATGAACACTGAAGCTTTCTTT. Translated: CSVRRVMNTEAFF.

This chain uses TRBV10-2 with TRBJ1-2; weak D call: TRBD1 (5 bases). V dropped 5 bases and J dropped 7 bases, with 11 bases sitting between them. The CDR3 totals 12 residues. Germline CDR1 WSHSY, CDR2 SAAADI. As DNA, the CDR3 is TGCGCCAGCAGTCCGCAGGGAAGTGGCTACACCTTC. It translates to CASSPQGSGYTF.

This clone was counted only a few times. This chain links TRBV5-5 with TRBJ2-1; D possibly corresponds to TRBD2 (7 bases). This CDR3 region has 16 residues. Germline V gene lookup returns CDR1 SGHKS and CDR2 YYEKEE (reference sequence). The V and J ends lost 2 bases and 0 bases respectively, with 12 bases between them. CDR3 region: CASSLGGASSYNEQFF. DNA of the CDR3: TGTGCCAGCAGCTTAGGGGGGGCGAGCTCCTACAATGAGCAGTTCTTC.

The J gene is TRBJ2-6, the V gene TRBV5-6, with D perhaps matching TRBD1 (7 bases). V dropped 2 bases and J dropped 12 bases, with 18 bases sitting between them. CDR1 and CDR2 from the germline V gene are SGHDT and YYEEEE. This CDR3 spans 15 amino acids. The CDR3 reads CASSFGRGDSPVLTF. In DNA, the CDR3 is TGTGCCAGCAGCTTTGGAAGGGGGGACAGCCCCGTCCTGACTTTC.

The chain has TRBV2 and TRBJ2-3, with D perhaps TRBD1 (6 bases). Germline loops: CDR1 SNHLY, CDR2 FYNNEI. Deletions cut 7 bases from V and 0 bases from J, with 14 bases between. The length of the CDR3 is 15 residues. This CDR3 reads CASIPQGLSTDTQYF. CDR3 coding DNA: TGTGCCAGCATCCCACAGGGTTTGAGCACAGATACGCAGTATTTT.

The chain carries TRBV24-1 and TRBJ1-2; possibly TRBD1 for D (6 bases). In germline, CDR1 is KGHDR, CDR2 SFDVKD. Trimming left V 3 bases short and J 7 bases short, with 8 bases between. This CDR3 has 12 residues. CDR3 region: CATSDLDSGYTF. CDR3 nucleotides: TGTGCCACCAGTGATCTGGACAGTGGCTACACCTTC.

The V and J genes are TRBV19 and TRBJ2-3; tentatively, D is TRBD1 (6 bases). CDR3 length equals 12 residues. The V and J ends lost 7 bases and 7 bases respectively, with 12 bases between them. From germline, CDR1 is LNHDA and CDR2 SQIVND (reference sequence). CDR3 nucleotide sequence: TGTGCCAGTACCCAAGGGGGTAATACGCAGTATTTT. It translates to CASTQGGNTQYF.

V and J are TRBV2 and TRBJ1-4, with TRBD1 matching over 11 bases. Germline V gene lookup returns CDR1 SNHLY and CDR2 FYNNEI. V was clipped by 5 bases and J by 6 bases; unmatched bases: 2. CDR3 length equals 14 residues. CDR3 in amino acids: CASSRDRGYEKLFF. The CDR3 DNA reads as TGTGCCAGCAGTCGGGACAGGGGGTATGAAAAACTGTTTTTT.